This TCR beta chain appears in the sequencing data of a study of blood T cell repertoires in COVID-19 (TCRdb year 2020). As for the study more broadly: The collaborator samples originated in the United States, Italy and Spain and spanned the acute and convalescent phases of COVID-19. The prospective study material was composed of cDNA or gDNA derived from T cells, B-cell-depleted T cells, or PBMCs. Deeply sampled blood TCRbeta repertoires from subjects exposed to, actively infected with, or recovered from COVID-19 were included in the dataset. The repertoires were released in a freely available public database intended as a resource for research on the immune response to SARS-CoV-2. The samples were drawn from two sources: the first 160 participants of the ongoing ImmuneRACE study, and about 1,300 subjects contributed by 6 global collaborators. Sample metadata almost always included a de-identified subject ID, COVID-19 status, age in years and sex. Where available, HLA class I and class II types were taken from metadata supplied by the sample provider and were not determined by assay-based typing.

Collaborating institutions collected whole blood in K2EDTA tubes following their own protocols. Collaborator samples were shipped for TCRbeta analysis as frozen whole blood, isolated PBMCs, or DNA extracted from either sample type. TCRbeta CDR3 regions were amplified from genomic DNA by means of the immunoSEQ Assay, a bias-controlled multiplex PCR. Turning to the authors' computational methods: The number of nucleated cells in each sample was estimated by amplification of reference gene primers within the assay. To quantify the absolute abundance of each unique TCRbeta CDR3 rearrangement, sequence reads were collapsed and filtered. For each sample, productive Simpson clonality was calculated as the square root of Simpson's diversity index over productive rearrangements. This immuneACCESS table, as held by TCRdb, lists in-frame sequences with V and J called but not all clones. Of the missing ones, under half trace to an unresolved V gene in checked studies; the others have no known cause. For V, J and clone size, that table is used; D and trimming come from the DNA. Here the sample has under 350,000 clones; 85% occur a single time. About 14% of the sample lies in the top ten.

CDR1 and CDR2 (MNHNS, SASEGT) derive from the germline V gene. Germline trimming: 2 bases from V, 2 bases from J; junction bases outside gene matches: 6. The CDR3 starts with the cysteine, ends with the phenylalanine, and has 15 residues. Here the CDR3 DNA is all that survives: 45 bases in frame from base 1. General study outcomes and caveats: The quantity of clinical and demographic metadata differed by source and by participant and was supplied without curation.

Notes on this clone: Its antigen is not yet known. It has no much larger one-base neighbor in the sample; base qualities were not kept.

Recombination connected TRBV6-1 to TRBJ2-7, with 7 bases in between that match TRBD1. This receptor was taken from a human donor in a cohort sampled during active COVID-19. The sample taken for sequencing was peripheral blood. The DNA sequence follows: TGTGCCAGCAGTGAACAAGGTAGGGGGCCCTACGAGCAGTACTTC. The resulting protein is CASSEQGRGPYEQYF.